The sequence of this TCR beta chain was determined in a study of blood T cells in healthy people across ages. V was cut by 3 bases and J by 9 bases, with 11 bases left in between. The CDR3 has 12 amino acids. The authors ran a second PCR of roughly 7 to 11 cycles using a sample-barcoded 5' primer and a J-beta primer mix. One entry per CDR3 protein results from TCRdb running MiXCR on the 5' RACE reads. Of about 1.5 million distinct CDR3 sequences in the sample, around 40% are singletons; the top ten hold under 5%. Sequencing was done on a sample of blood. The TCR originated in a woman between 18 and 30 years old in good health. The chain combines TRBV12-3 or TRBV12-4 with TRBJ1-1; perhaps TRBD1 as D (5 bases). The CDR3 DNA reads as TGTGCCAGCAGTTTCCGGGACCCCCAAGCTTTCTTT. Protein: CASSFRDPQAFF.